This T cell receptor beta chain was captured by sequencing in a study of blood T cell repertoires in COVID-19. Study-wide background: The United States, Italy and Spain supplied acute and convalescent COVID-19 samples. PBMCs, B-cell-depleted T cells, or T cells provided the cDNA or gDNA that made up the material.

In the study's own analysis: Counts of nucleated cells, estimated from reference gene primer amplification, were obtained. The protocol was immunoSEQ multiplex PCR, while the TCRdb copy is restricted to in-frame clones and leaves out a portion. V and J calls and clone size are as listed in that table; D and trimming were resolved from the DNA. The data show tens of thousands of clones, with roughly 87% seen just once and 3% to 3.5% held by the top ten. The junction had 1 base not matched to a gene; V was cut back by 9 bases and J by 6 bases. The CDR3 extends over 13 amino acids. Per the germline V gene, CDR1 is KGHDR and CDR2 is SFDVKD.

This chain connects TRBV24-1 to TRBJ2-1; 13 bases align to TRBD2. Sequenced: peripheral blood. The source is a man between 50 and 59 years old with active COVID-19. Written as DNA, the CDR3 is TGTGCCACCGGGACTAGCGGGATCAATGAGCAGTTCTTC. Its translation: CATGTSGINEQFF.